This T cell receptor (beta chain) was profiled in a study of T-cell memory formation after mild COVID-19. This clonotype was seen only a few times. One entry per CDR3 protein results from TCRdb running MiXCR on the 5' RACE reads. The table includes 450,000 to 650,000 distinct CDR3 sequences, about 20% detected once. This clonotype was sampled from an adult woman who had mild COVID-19 (a few samples of this study predate the infection). Cell type and time point are not known. The material sequenced was PBMCs or a T cell subset sorted from them (not recorded which).

CDR3 loop: CASSGGLAPTGELFF. The CDR3, as DNA: TGCGCCAGCAGTGGGGGGCTAGCCCCGACCGGGGAGCTGTTTTTT. The chain joins TRBV5-1 to TRBJ2-2, with D possibly called TRBD1 or TRBD2 (6 bases each). V was trimmed by 5 bases and J by 5 bases, leaving 16 bases between them. Germline values: CDR1 SGHRS, CDR2 YFSETQ. The CDR3 runs to 15 residues.